This is a list of T cell receptor beta chains from one sample in a study of blood T cell repertoires in COVID-19. The data were produced by immunoSEQ multiplex PCR, yet TCRdb's version contains in-frame clones alone and is incomplete. The sample holds approximately 160,000 clones, about 82% seen once. The sample taken for sequencing was peripheral blood. Source of these receptors: a man aged 50 to 59 with active or convalescent COVID-19. The CDR3 runs from the conserved cysteine through the conserved F or W. The D gene is left open where the match is weak. Expanded clones get a size class; other rows say once, few or many, or leave the size out.

>.|.|TRBV6-5|TRBJ1-5
CASRGRILQPQHF
TGTGCCAGCAGAGGGAGGATTCTTCAGCCCCAGCATTTT
>.|.|TRBV10-3|TRBJ2-2
CAISESEGATNTGELFF
TGTGCCATCAGTGAGTCGGAGGGGGCCACGAACACCGGGGAGCTGTTTTTT
>.|TRBD1|TRBV4-1|TRBJ1-5
CASSQEGGQVWQPQHF
TGCGCCAGCAGCCAAGAAGGAGGACAGGTATGGCAGCCCCAGCATTTT
>.|.|TRBV18|TRBJ2-3
CASSPNPADTQYF
TGTGCCAGCTCACCCAACCCGGCAGATACGCAGTATTTT
>.|.|TRBV7-9|TRBJ2-6
CASSIYRSSGANVLTF
TGTGCCAGCAGCATTTATCGGAGCTCTGGGGCCAACGTCCTGACTTTC
>.|TRBD1|TRBV4-2|TRBJ2-3
CASSQGLQGADTQYF
TGTGCCAGCAGCCAAGGACTCCAGGGGGCAGATACGCAGTATTTT
>.|.|TRBV7-9|TRBJ1-3
CASSRQTPHGNTIYF
TGTGCCAGCAGCCGACAGACTCCTCACGGGAACACCATATATTTT
>once|TRBD1|TRBV24-1|TRBJ2-2
CATASGTGGPTGELFF
TGTGCCACCGCTTCCGGGACAGGGGGGCCCACCGGGGAGCTGTTTTTT
>.|TRBD1|TRBV5-1|TRBJ1-1
CASSFPGQGLIENTEAFF
TGCGCCAGCAGCTTTCCGGGACAGGGTTTGATCGAGAACACTGAAGCTTTCTTT
>.|.|TRBV6-6|TRBJ2-1
CASEGQRDYNEQFF
TGTGCCAGTGAAGGCCAGCGCGATTACAATGAGCAGTTCTTC
>.|.|TRBV5-1|TRBJ2-7
CASSLSSVRGEQYF
TGCGCCAGCAGCTTGTCTTCCGTACGAGGGGAGCAGTACTTC
>.|TRBD1|TRBV6-5|TRBJ1-4
CASSLTPGQGREKLFF
TGTGCCAGCAGTTTAACCCCGGGACAGGGGCGGGAAAAACTGTTTTTT
>.|TRBD1|TRBV4-1|TRBJ1-5
CASSQQQGAGQPQHF
TGCGCCAGCAGCCAACAACAGGGGGCGGGTCAGCCCCAGCATTTT
>once|.|TRBV19|TRBJ1-2
CASRPPQGGYTF
TGTGCCAGTAGGCCGCCCCAGGGCGGCTACACCTTC
>.|TRBD1|TRBV18|TRBJ1-2
CASSPTGGDYGYTF
TGTGCCAGCTCACCTACAGGGGGAGACTATGGCTACACCTTC
>.|TRBD1|TRBV7-9|TRBJ2-5
CASRQGVEETQYF
TGTGCCAGCCGACAGGGGGTCGAGGAGACCCAGTACTTC
>.|TRBD1|TRBV2|TRBJ1-2
CASSARGQGYGYTF
TGTGCCAGCAGTGCTCGGGGACAGGGCTATGGCTACACCTTC
>.|TRBD1|TRBV19|TRBJ1-5
CASGSGTASNQPQHF
TGTGCCAGCGGATCCGGGACAGCGAGCAATCAGCCCCAGCATTTT
>.|.|TRBV12-3/TRBV12-4|TRBJ1-2
CASSFGGGGYTF
TGTGCCAGCAGCTTTGGAGGTGGCGGCTACACCTTC
>.|.|TRBV7-3|TRBJ2-3
CASSQGGQDTQYF
TGTGCCAGCAGCCAAGGCGGCCAAGATACGCAGTATTTT
>.|.|TRBV11-1|TRBJ2-1
CASSFLGEQFF
TGTGCCAGCAGCTTCCTCGGTGAGCAGTTCTTC
>.|.|TRBV2|TRBJ1-4
CATLQSSNEKLFF
TGTGCCACTCTACAGAGCTCGAATGAAAAACTGTTTTTT
>.|.|TRBV18|TRBJ1-2
CASSPGTGANYGYTF
TGTGCCAGCTCACCAGGGACGGGAGCTAACTATGGCTACACCTTC
>.|.|TRBV5-6|TRBJ1-6
CASSLSDLKNSPLHF
TGTGCCAGCAGCTTATCCGATCTAAAGAATTCACCCCTCCACTTT
>.|.|TRBV28|TRBJ1-1
CASSHTLGNTEAFF
TGTGCCAGCAGCCATACCCTAGGGAACACTGAAGCTTTCTTT
>.|.|TRBV27|TRBJ2-1
CASTPGGSYNEQFF
TGTGCCAGCACTCCCGGCGGGTCCTACAATGAGCAGTTCTTC
>.|TRBD2|TRBV6-2/TRBV6-3|TRBJ2-3
CASSRLAGLDTQYF
TGTGCCAGCAGCCGGCTAGCGGGGCTAGATACGCAGTATTTT
>.|TRBD2|TRBV2|TRBJ2-1
CASSETSGTGEQFF
TGTGCCAGCAGCGAGACTAGCGGGACCGGTGAGCAGTTCTTC
>.|TRBD1|TRBV5-4|TRBJ2-1
CASTTDRGPQFF
TGTGCCAGCACCACGGACAGGGGGCCGCAGTTCTTC
>.|TRBD2|TRBV7-9|TRBJ2-5
CASSRLAGEGETQYF
TGTGCCAGCAGCCGCCTAGCGGGAGAGGGTGAGACCCAGTACTTC
>.|TRBD2|TRBV6-5|TRBJ2-3
CASSYYGTSVTDTQYF
TGTGCCAGCAGTTACTACGGGACTAGCGTCACAGATACGCAGTATTTT
>.|.|TRBV3-1/TRBV3-2|TRBJ2-5
CASSHGTSQETQYF
TGTGCCAGCAGCCATGGGACAAGTCAAGAGACCCAGTACTTC
>.|TRBD2|TRBV9|TRBJ2-5
CASSVGTATSGSAGEETQYF
TGTGCCAGCAGCGTAGGTACAGCGACTAGCGGGAGTGCTGGGGAAGAGACCCAGTACTTC
>.|.|TRBV4-3|TRBJ1-6
CASSQRGARFSPLHF
TGCGCCAGCAGCCAGCGCGGAGCTCGGTTCTCACCCCTCCACTTT
>.|TRBD1|TRBV7-9|TRBJ1-6
CASSLNRGNSPLHF
TGTGCCAGCAGCCTAAACAGGGGGAATTCACCCCTCCACTTT
>.|TRBD1|TRBV5-1|TRBJ1-5
CASSLEGGRNQPQHF
TGCGCCAGCAGCTTGGAAGGGGGCCGAAATCAGCCCCAGCATTTT
>.|.|TRBV29-1|TRBJ2-1
CSVDGAETYNEQFF
TGCAGCGTTGATGGGGCAGAAACCTACAATGAGCAGTTCTTC
>few|.|TRBV29-1|TRBJ1-2
CSVGQTYGYTF
TGCAGCGTAGGACAGACCTATGGCTACACCTTC
>.|TRBD1|TRBV5-1|TRBJ1-2
CASSLGTGNYGYTF
TGCGCCAGCAGCTTGGGGACAGGGAACTATGGCTACACCTTC
>.|.|TRBV6-5|TRBJ1-5
CASSYSGQGNQPQHF
TGTGCCAGCAGTTACTCGGGGCAGGGCAATCAGCCCCAGCATTTT
>.|.|TRBV10-3|TRBJ2-1
CAISEFRGATSNEQFF
TGTGCCATCAGTGAGTTTCGGGGGGCGACCTCAAATGAGCAGTTCTTC
>.|.|TRBV9|TRBJ2-3
CASSVEQGGGADTQYF
TGTGCCAGCAGCGTAGAACAGGGGGGAGGGGCAGATACGCAGTATTTT
>.|.|TRBV3-1/TRBV3-2|TRBJ1-5
CASSQDPKQPQHF
TGTGCCAGCAGCCAAGATCCTAAGCAGCCCCAGCATTTT
>.|.|TRBV5-1|TRBJ1-3
CASSLRQDGNTIYF
TGCGCCAGCAGCTTGAGGCAGGATGGAAACACCATATATTTT
>.|TRBD2|TRBV2|TRBJ2-7
CASMRASGRNYEQYF
TGTGCCAGCATGCGAGCTAGCGGGAGGAACTACGAGCAGTACTTC
>.|TRBD1|TRBV9|TRBJ2-1
CASNVGQGFNEQFF
TGTGCCAGCAATGTGGGACAGGGTTTCAATGAGCAGTTCTTC
>.|TRBD1|TRBV29-1|TRBJ1-1
CSVDTGENTEAFF
TGCAGCGTTGATACAGGGGAGAACACTGAAGCTTTCTTT
>once|.|TRBV18|TRBJ1-1
CASSTTSVSEAFF
TGTGCCAGCTCAACTACTAGCGTCTCTGAAGCTTTCTTT
>.|TRBD1|TRBV5-1|TRBJ2-7
CASSLPRLQGTHEQYF
TGCGCCAGCAGCTTGCCCCGGTTACAGGGGACCCACGAGCAGTACTTC
>.|TRBD2|TRBV29-1|TRBJ2-1
CSVSNPGLAGVEAFF
TGCAGCGTAAGTAATCCGGGACTAGCGGGAGTTGAGGCGTTCTTC
>.|TRBD1|TRBV7-2|TRBJ2-4
CASSSGQGWAKNIQYF
TGTGCCAGCAGCTCGGGACAGGGGTGGGCCAAAAACATTCAGTACTTC
>.|TRBD2|TRBV5-1|TRBJ2-7
CASGTSAYEQYF
TGCGCCAGCGGCACTAGCGCCTACGAGCAGTACTTC
>once|.|TRBV6-4|TRBJ2-1
CASSGQAHNEQFF
TGTGCCAGCAGTGGCCAGGCGCACAATGAGCAGTTCTTC
>once|TRBD2|TRBV7-9|TRBJ2-2
CASSLFSAGVNTGELFF
TGTGCCAGCAGCTTATTTTCTGCGGGAGTAAACACCGGGGAGCTGTTTTTT
>.|TRBD1|TRBV7-6|TRBJ2-3
CASSGRQGADTQYF
TGTGCCAGCAGCGGAAGACAGGGAGCAGATACGCAGTATTTT
>few|TRBD1|TRBV5-4|TRBJ1-2
CASRRQGANYGYTF
TGTGCCAGCAGGCGACAGGGGGCCAACTATGGCTACACCTTC
>.|TRBD2|TRBV7-8|TRBJ2-3
CASSSWTSEADTQYF
TGTGCCAGCAGCTCCTGGACTAGCGAGGCAGATACGCAGTATTTT